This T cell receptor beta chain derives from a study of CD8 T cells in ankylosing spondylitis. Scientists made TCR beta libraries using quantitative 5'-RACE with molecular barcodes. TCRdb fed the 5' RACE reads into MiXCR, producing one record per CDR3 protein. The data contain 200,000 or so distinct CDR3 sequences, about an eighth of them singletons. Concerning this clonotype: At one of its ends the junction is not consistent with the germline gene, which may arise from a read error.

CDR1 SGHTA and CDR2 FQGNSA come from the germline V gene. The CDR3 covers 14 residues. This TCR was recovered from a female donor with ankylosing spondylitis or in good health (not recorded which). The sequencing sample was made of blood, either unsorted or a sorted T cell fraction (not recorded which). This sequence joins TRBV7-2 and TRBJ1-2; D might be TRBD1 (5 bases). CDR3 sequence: CASSLAPGNYGYTF. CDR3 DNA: TGTGCCAGCAGTCTAGCCCCAGGGAACTATGGTTACACCTTC. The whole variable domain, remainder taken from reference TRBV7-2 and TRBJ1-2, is GAGVSQSPSNKVTEKGKDVELRCDPISGHTALYWYRQSLGQGLEFLIYFQGNSAPDKSGLPSDRFSAERTGGSVSTLTIQRTQQEDSAVYLCASSLAPGNYGYTFGSGTRLTVV.